This T cell receptor beta chain was observed in a study of immune evolution from preneoplasia to lung adenocarcinoma. Turning to the study itself: HLA loss of heterozygosity: roughly 6.4% AIS, about 15% MIA, about 30% ADC, none AAH. Study-wide results and limits: Top clone frequencies peaked in normal lung, apparently declining through invasive adenocarcinoma. Later-stage lesions seemingly showed higher T cell density and diversity than normal lung.

After pathologic assessment, macro-dissection selected premalignant or tumor cells for extraction. The data were produced by immunoSEQ multiplex PCR, yet TCRdb's version contains in-frame clones alone and is incomplete. The repertoire includes about 5,700 clones, 80% of them detected once, and more than 10% sits in the top ten. On this clone: Its antigen is unidentified.

CDR3 length: 19 residues. Germline V gene lookup returns CDR1 SGHNT and CDR2 YYREEE (reference sequence). Trimming removed 4 bases from V and 1 base from J; junction bases left unmatched: 13. J is TRBJ2-2 and V is TRBV5-4, with 10 bases that match TRBD2. The sequence was obtained from a person aged 55-80 years with lung adenocarcinoma. Material for sequencing was FFPE minimally invasive lung adenocarcinoma tissue. CDR3 sequence (DNA): TGTGCCAGCAGCCAAGGTAGCTCTAGCGGGAGTTTGAACACCGGGGAGCTGTTTTTT. It yields the protein CASSQGSSSGSLNTGELFF.